These 20 T cell receptor beta chains were sequenced from one sample in a study of blood T cell repertoires in COVID-19. TCRdb keeps only in-frame clones here, not all; method: immunoSEQ multiplex PCR. The sample has 90,000 to 150,000 clones, 60% to 85% seen once; the top ten hold approximately 5.6%. Sample: peripheral blood. The source is a man between 65 and 85 years old with acute or convalescent COVID-19.

The chain links TRBV29-1 to TRBJ1-2; the match to TRBD1 covers 8 bases. V lost 4 bases, J lost 8 bases, and 6 bases stayed unmatched. The germline gives CDR1 SQVTM, CDR2 ANQGSEA. This CDR3 contains 12 residues. The CDR3 DNA reads as TGCAGCGTTGTCAGCCAGGGGGCCGGCTACACCTTC. It translates to CSVVSQGAGYTF.

V gene TRBV15 combines with J gene TRBJ2-2; D perhaps matches TRBD1 (6 bases). The CDR3 sequence is 14 residues long. Trimming removed 9 bases at V and 2 bases at J, with 13 bases between. Germline assignment: CDR1 LNHNV and CDR2 YYDKDF (reference sequence). The CDR3 spells CATRRDKNTGELFF. The CDR3 bases are TGTGCCACTCGCCGGGACAAAAACACCGGGGAGCTGTTTTTT.

The V gene is TRBV16, the J gene TRBJ1-1; no clear D gene. Deletions cut 1 base from V and 8 bases from J, with 11 bases between. The CDR3 has 13 amino acids. Germline lookup yields CDR1 KGHSY and CDR2 FQNENV. CDR3 in DNA: TGTGCCAGCAGCCAATTGGTTGCGGGAGAAGCTTTCTTT. Its protein product is CASSQLVAGEAFF.

The chain links TRBV30 to TRBJ1-1; no clear D gene. The germline V and J ends were trimmed by 1 base and 5 bases, with 11 bases remaining between them. Looked up from germline, CDR1 is GTSNPN and CDR2 is SVGIG (reference sequence). The CDR3 has 13 amino acids. The CDR3: CAWSAAGKTEAFF. The CDR3 region has the DNA TGTGCCTGGAGTGCGGCAGGAAAAACTGAAGCTTTCTTT.

The chain combines TRBV12-1 with TRBJ2-7; the table assigns TRBD2, which was not confirmed against the DNA. TRBV12-1 is reported as a pseudogene. This CDR3 contains 17 residues. The CDR3 DNA is TGTGCCAGCACCCGGATGCCTAGCGGGAGGGCCGACCACGAGCAGTACTTC. Encoded protein: CASTRMPSGRADHEQYF.

The J gene is TRBJ1-4, the V gene TRBV18, with 7 bases that match TRBD1. V gave up 5 bases and J gave up 4 bases; unmatched junction bases: 13. Per the germline V gene, CDR1 is KGHSH and CDR2 is LQKENI. The CDR3 is made up of 17 amino acids. The CDR3 reads CASSANPGTAINEKLFF. In DNA form, the CDR3 reads TGTGCCAGCTCAGCTAACCCCGGGACAGCTATTAATGAAAAACTGTTTTTT.

The chain couples TRBV12-3 or TRBV12-4 to TRBJ1-2, with a weak D call TRBD1 (6 bases). V shed 8 bases and J shed 2 bases, with 12 bases lying between them. The CDR3 has 13 residues. The CDR3: CASGQLPNYGYTF. CDR3 DNA: TGTGCCAGCGGACAGCTTCCGAACTATGGCTACACCTTC.

V is TRBV30 and J is TRBJ1-1; 7 nucleotides agree with TRBD1. Germline assignment: CDR1 GTSNPN and CDR2 SVGIG (reference sequence). J lost 0 bases, V lost 2 bases, and 6 bases had no gene match. This CDR3 has 15 amino acids. CDR3 loop: CAWSPLDRVNTEAFF. CDR3 DNA sequence: TGTGCCTGGAGTCCCCTCGACAGGGTGAACACTGAAGCTTTCTTT.

This sequence joins TRBV18 and TRBJ2-6; D is unresolved. Per germline, CDR1 KGHSH and CDR2 LQKENI. V was pared by 0 bases and J by 2 bases, with 5 bases between. This CDR3 comprises 15 residues. The CDR3 nucleotides are TGTGCCAGCTCACCACCTACACCTGGGGCCAACGTCCTGACTTTC. Encoded protein: CASSPPTPGANVLTF.

This chain joins TRBV5-1 and TRBJ1-1; 10 nucleotides line up with TRBD1. The V gene end was trimmed by 3 bases and the J gene end by 3 bases; junction bases not matched to a gene: 11. The V gene's germline CDR1 is SGHRS and CDR2 YFSETQ. The CDR3 consists of 17 residues. The CDR3 here is CASSWRTGGTRDTEAFF. CDR3 nucleotides: TGCGCCAGCAGCTGGAGGACAGGGGGTACAAGGGACACTGAAGCTTTCTTT.

The rearrangement links TRBV4-3 to TRBJ2-1; 8 nucleotides match TRBD2. Per the germline V gene, CDR1 is LGHNA and CDR2 is YSLEER. Trimming removed 0 bases from V and 7 bases from J; junction bases left unmatched: 11. This CDR3 is 17 amino acids long. The CDR3 region is CASSQELAGGAENEQFF. CDR3 in DNA: TGCGCCAGCAGCCAAGAACTTGCCGGGGGGGCCGAGAATGAGCAGTTCTTC.

This chain connects TRBV5-6 to TRBJ1-3, with TRBD1 matching over 11 bases. The V gene's germline CDR1 is SGHDT and CDR2 YYEEEE. The CDR3 runs 15 residues. Trimming took 4 bases from V and 4 from J; bases not matched to a gene: 4. CDR3 sequence reads: CASSPGQGDGNTIYF. In DNA form, the CDR3 reads TGTGCCAGCAGCCCGGGACAGGGGGACGGAAACACCATATATTTT.

CDR3 protein: CASSQEGPRAGSLRKNIQYF. The CDR3 DNA sequence: TGCGCCAGCAGCCAAGAAGGTCCTCGGGCAGGGTCTCTCCGCAAAAACATTCAGTACTTC. The chain employs TRBV4-1 and TRBJ2-4, with a possible D match to TRBD1 (5 bases). Deletions cut 0 bases from V and 3 bases from J, with 24 bases between. The CDR3 totals 20 residues. From germline, CDR1 is MGHRA and CDR2 YSYEKL.

The chain recombines TRBV27 with TRBJ2-7; 9 bases align to TRBD1. Germline values: CDR1 MNHEY, CDR2 SMNVEV (reference sequence). This CDR3 has 13 residues. With V trimmed by 3 bases and J by 7 bases, 4 bases remained unmatched. CDR3 amino acids: CASSFWTGEEQYF. The CDR3 DNA reads TGTGCCAGCAGTTTTTGGACAGGGGAAGAGCAGTACTTC.

The rearrangement uses TRBV3-1 (or the pseudogene TRBV3-2) and TRBJ1-1; D possibly corresponds to TRBD1 (6 bases). Germline-derived CDR1 and CDR2 are LGHDT and YNNKEL (reference sequence). The length of the CDR3 is 16 residues. V was shortened by 3 bases and J by 5 bases, with 19 bases between the two germline ends. CDR3 nucleotides: TGTGCCAGCAGCCATTACGGGGGGCGCGGGGTTACTGAAGCTTTCTTT. Protein: CASSHYGGRGVTEAFF.

The rearrangement joins TRBV5-1 to TRBJ2-5, with a possible D match to TRBD2 (5 bases). From germline, CDR1 is SGHRS and CDR2 YFSETQ. The CDR3 contains 15 residues. Deletions cut 0 bases from V and 1 base from J, with 10 bases between. CDR3 loop: CASSLGRASQETQYF. The CDR3 DNA reads as TGCGCCAGCAGCTTGGGGCGGGCCTCCCAAGAGACCCAGTACTTC.

The chain recombines TRBV12-5 with TRBJ2-6, with D unresolved. CDR1 LGHNT and CDR2 FRNRAP come from the germline V gene. The CDR3 spans 13 residues. The V end was cut by 7 bases, the J end by 0 bases, with 4 bases between. The CDR3 protein is CASASSGANVLTF. CDR3 nucleotide sequence: TGTGCTAGTGCTTCCTCTGGGGCCAACGTCCTGACTTTC.

The rearrangement links TRBV28 to TRBJ1-5; TRBD1 agrees at 7 bases. CDR3 length: 13 residues. Trimming at V came to 9 bases and at J to 2 bases, leaving 4 bases not matched to a gene. CDR1 and CDR2 (germline): MDHEN, SYDVKM. The CDR3 DNA reads TGTGCCAGGAAAACAGGGGGCAATCAGCCCCAGCATTTT. Protein sequence: CARKTGGNQPQHF.

This chain connects TRBV3-1 (or the pseudogene TRBV3-2) to TRBJ2-3, with a tentative D call TRBD2 (5 bases). Germline-derived CDR1 and CDR2 are LGHDT and YNNKEL (reference sequence). This CDR3 has 15 residues. The ends were cut back, 7 bases at V and 0 bases at J, with 14 bases in the middle. The CDR3 DNA follows: TGTGCCAGCACCCCGGGGTATTCGAGCACAGATACGCAGTATTTT. It codes for CASTPGYSSTDTQYF.

V and J are TRBV5-4 and TRBJ1-1; 7 bases map to TRBD1. The CDR3 is 14 amino acids. The J segment lost 3 bases and the V segment lost 2 bases, leaving 4 bases of the junction unmatched. The germline V gene encodes CDR1 SGHNT and CDR2 YYREEE (reference sequence). CDR3 sequence reads: CASSFDRAYTEAFF. The CDR3 DNA is TGTGCCAGCAGCTTCGACAGGGCGTACACTGAAGCTTTCTTT.